The present entry profiles one T cell receptor (beta chain) with its context. The germline CDR1 and CDR2 sequences are MDHEN and SYDVKM. This CDR3 has 12 amino acids. V was shortened by 7 bases and J by 3 bases, with 9 bases between the two germline ends. How the authors handled the data: Nucleated cell number was recorded as an estimate derived from reference gene primer amplification. Here immunoSEQ multiplex PCR was the method, and the copy in TCRdb shows in-frame clones only, minus some. V, J and clone size derive from that table, while D and trimming were established from the DNA sequence. The table records fewer than 500,000 clones, around 87% of them present only once. This specimen comes from a study of blood T cell repertoires in COVID-19. Across the study: The cDNA or gDNA used as material had been derived from T cells, B-cell-depleted T cells, or PBMCs.

The chain recombines TRBV28 with TRBJ1-1, with a possible D match to TRBD1 (5 bases). This clonotype was obtained from a woman under 40 with acute COVID-19. Sequences were obtained from PBMCs or T cells enriched from blood (not recorded which). The CDR3 bases are TGTGCCAGCAAAAGGGGTTACACTGAAGCTTTCTTT. This gives the protein CASKRGYTEAFF.